A selection of T cell receptor beta chains follows, all from one sample in a study of OX40 agonist ivuxolimab in advanced cancers. Data came from immunoSEQ multiplex PCR; TCRdb stores just in-frame clones and leaves some out. Of 70,000 or so clones detected, about nine tenths appear once; the ten largest clones hold less than 0.3%. Sequenced material: CD4+ or CD8+ T cells sorted from blood, taken in a trial of the OX40 agonist ivuxolimab. Receptor source: an adult with an advanced solid tumor such as melanoma, head and neck, liver or kidney cancer. Each CDR3 is given with its conserved first and last residue. D genes are given only for firm matches. Not every row has a clone size; where given, it reads once, few, many or a size class.

TRBV2	once	TRBJ2-1	-	CASRGASSSYNEQFF	TGTGCCAGCCGGGGGGCGTCAAGCTCCTACAATGAGCAGTTCTTC
TRBV5-4	-	TRBJ1-4	TRBD1	CASSFDRGNEKLFF	TGTGCCAGCAGCTTCGACAGGGGAAATGAAAAACTGTTTTTT
TRBV18	-	TRBJ1-2	TRBD1	CASSPGTGESRGYTF	TGTGCCAGCTCACCAGGGACAGGGGAATCGCGTGGCTACACCTTC
TRBV18	-	TRBJ1-4	TRBD1	CASSAGQTATNEKLFF	TGTGCCAGCTCAGCGGGACAGACTGCAACTAATGAAAAACTGTTTTTT
TRBV11-2	-	TRBJ2-7	TRBD2	CASSLPTSGRGYEQYF	TGTGCCAGCAGCTTACCTACTAGCGGGAGAGGCTACGAGCAGTACTTC
TRBV6-4	-	TRBJ1-1	TRBD1	CASREDRGGTEAFF	TGTGCCAGCAGAGAAGACAGGGGGGGCACTGAAGCTTTCTTT
TRBV11-1	-	TRBJ2-2	-	CASSITGTGNTGELFF	TGTGCCAGCAGCATAACTGGGACGGGGAACACCGGGGAGCTGTTTTTT
TRBV30	-	TRBJ1-6	-	CAWSVVGFYNSPLHF	TGTGCCTGGAGTGTAGTCGGCTTCTATAATTCACCCCTCCACTTT
TRBV27	-	TRBJ1-6	-	CASSFTGNSPLHF	TGTGCCAGCAGTTTCACCGGTAATTCACCCCTCCACTTT
TRBV5-1	-	TRBJ2-7	-	CASSLGPAGADEQYF	TGCGCCAGCAGCTTGGGCCCAGCGGGTGCGGACGAGCAGTACTTC
TRBV9	-	TRBJ2-1	TRBD2	CASSAGGAGGNGEQFF	TGTGCCAGCAGCGCCGGAGGGGCGGGAGGAAATGGTGAGCAGTTCTTC
TRBV5-1	-	TRBJ2-5	-	CASSLSSWNSDQETQYF	TGCGCCAGCAGCTTGTCCAGCTGGAATTCAGACCAAGAGACCCAGTACTTC
TRBV19	-	TRBJ2-3	TRBD2	CASKRLAADVGTQYF	TGTGCCAGTAAGAGACTAGCTGCAGACGTTGGTACGCAGTATTTT
TRBV19	-	TRBJ1-4	-	CASKSTGSNEKLFF	TGTGCCAGTAAAAGTACGGGTTCTAATGAAAAACTGTTTTTT
TRBV11-2	-	TRBJ2-7	-	CASSLAPTREQYF	TGTGCCAGCAGCTTAGCTCCGACCCGCGAGCAGTACTTC
TRBV2	-	TRBJ2-1	TRBD2	CATLFREEVFF	TGTGCCACCCTTTTTCGGGAGGAGGTGTTCTTC
TRBV5-6	once	TRBJ2-7	-	CASSLPGPSSYEQYF	TGTGCCAGCAGCTTACCAGGGCCTAGCTCCTACGAGCAGTACTTC
TRBV19	-	TRBJ1-2	-	CASSIAPGAVYGYTF	TGTGCCAGTAGTATAGCCCCAGGCGCAGTCTATGGCTACACCTTC
TRBV7-9	-	TRBJ2-3	-	CASSFFGRSVSDTQYF	TGTGCCAGCAGCTTTTTCGGCAGGTCAGTCTCAGATACGCAGTATTTT
TRBV11-2	-	TRBJ2-1	-	CASSFHNEQFF	TGTGCCAGCAGCTTTCACAATGAGCAGTTCTTC
TRBV5-1	-	TRBJ2-5	-	CASSLLGTQYF	TGCGCCAGCAGCTTGCTGGGGACCCAGTACTTC
TRBV4-1	once	TRBJ1-5	-	CASSSGSGTTNQPQHF	TGCGCCAGCAGCTCAGGTTCAGGCACCACTAATCAGCCCCAGCATTTT
TRBV28	-	TRBJ2-1	TRBD2	CASSLRSGIAYNEQFF	TGTGCCAGCAGTTTACGTAGCGGGATCGCTTACAATGAGCAGTTCTTC
TRBV6-5	-	TRBJ2-2	-	CASSYSKVSSGELFF	TGTGCCAGCAGTTACTCGAAGGTGTCAAGCGGGGAGCTGTTTTTT
TRBV19	-	TRBJ2-5	TRBD2	CATSPGGSAMVETQYF	TGTGCCACCTCCCCGGGCGGGAGCGCTATGGTGGAGACCCAGTACTTC
TRBV9	-	TRBJ2-3	-	CASSVILGATDTQYF	TGTGCCAGCAGCGTAATTCTAGGGGCAACAGATACGCAGTATTTT
TRBV7-6	-	TRBJ2-3	-	CASSLDVVADTQYF	TGTGCCAGCAGCCTGGACGTAGTGGCAGATACGCAGTATTTT
TRBV19	-	TRBJ2-7	-	CASSTSGLHSYEQYF	TGTGCCAGTAGTACGAGCGGGTTACACTCCTACGAGCAGTACTTC
TRBV10-2	-	TRBJ1-5	-	CASSEWGGKEHQPQHF	TGCGCCAGCAGTGAGTGGGGGGGGAAGGAGCATCAGCCCCAGCATTTT
TRBV27	once	TRBJ1-2	TRBD1	CASRIGTVNDGYTF	TGTGCCAGCAGAATAGGGACAGTCAACGATGGCTACACCTTC
TRBV6-1	-	TRBJ2-5	-	CASSGLGRETQYF	TGTGCCAGCAGTGGGCTCGGACGGGAGACCCAGTACTTC
TRBV6-4	-	TRBJ1-4	-	CASSDLAARKEKLFF	TGTGCCAGCAGTGACTTGGCAGCCAGAAAGGAAAAACTGTTTTTT
TRBV5-1	-	TRBJ1-5	-	CASSLAPGDNQPQHF	TGCGCCAGCAGCTTGGCCCCAGGGGACAATCAGCCCCAGCATTTT
TRBV20-1	-	TRBJ2-5	-	CSAQDQETQYF	TGCAGTGCCCAGGACCAAGAGACCCAGTACTTC
TRBV28	-	TRBJ2-7	TRBD2	CASSLPGGPNEQYF	TGTGCCAGCAGTTTACCGGGAGGTCCCAACGAGCAGTACTTC
TRBV5-1	-	TRBJ2-1	-	CASSIGTADNEQFF	TGCGCCAGCAGCATAGGGACGGCCGACAATGAGCAGTTCTTC